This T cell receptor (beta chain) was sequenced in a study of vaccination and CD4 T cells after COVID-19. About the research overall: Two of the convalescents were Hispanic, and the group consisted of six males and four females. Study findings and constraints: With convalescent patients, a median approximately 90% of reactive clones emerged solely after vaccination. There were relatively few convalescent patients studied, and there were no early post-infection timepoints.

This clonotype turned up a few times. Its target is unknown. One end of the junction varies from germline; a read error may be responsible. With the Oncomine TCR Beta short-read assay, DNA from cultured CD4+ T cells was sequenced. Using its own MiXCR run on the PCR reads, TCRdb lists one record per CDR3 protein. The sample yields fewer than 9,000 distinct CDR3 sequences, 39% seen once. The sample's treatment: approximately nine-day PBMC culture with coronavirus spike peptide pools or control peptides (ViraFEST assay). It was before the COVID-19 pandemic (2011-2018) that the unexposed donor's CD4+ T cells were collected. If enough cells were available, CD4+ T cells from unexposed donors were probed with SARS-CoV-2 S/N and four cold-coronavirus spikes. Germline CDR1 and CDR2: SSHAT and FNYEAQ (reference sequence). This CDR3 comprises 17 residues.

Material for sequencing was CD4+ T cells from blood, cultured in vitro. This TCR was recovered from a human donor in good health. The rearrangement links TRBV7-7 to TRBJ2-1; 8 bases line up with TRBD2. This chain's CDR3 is CASSLLGAGAGLDEQFF. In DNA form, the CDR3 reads TGTGCTAGCAGCTTACTTGGAGCGGGGGCCGGTTTAGATGAGCAGTTCTTC.